This T cell receptor beta chain was recorded in a study of CD8 T cells in ankylosing spondylitis. The CDR3 is 16 residues long. In germline, CDR1 is SGHDN, CDR2 FVKESK. The V end was cut by 4 bases, the J end by 8 bases, with 23 bases between. Libraries for TCR beta were made by quantitative 5'-RACE with molecular barcodes. In TCRdb, the 5' RACE reads were re-called with MiXCR into one record per CDR3 protein. Seen here are around 150,000 distinct CDR3 sequences, 6% to 8.5% observed once, and the top ten hold around 12%. Study outcomes and limitations: What seemed typical of ankylosing spondylitis blood was a TCR beta motif built from roughly eight highly homologous variants.

In its sample, this clonotype was seen many times. Its specificity is not known. The chain has TRBV14 and TRBJ1-2, with D maybe TRBD1 (6 bases). The origin of this receptor is a female donor with ankylosing spondylitis or in good health (not recorded which). The sequencing input was blood, either unsorted or a sorted T cell fraction (not recorded which). This CDR3 reads CASSPRTDVYRRGYTF. The CDR3 DNA sequence: TGTGCCAGCAGCCCCCGGACAGACGTATATCGTAGGGGCTACACCTTC.